This TCR beta chain was retrieved from a study of neurological immune-mediated disorders. The cDNA was generated through 5'RACE incorporating 10-nucleotide random UMIs. TCRdb re-called the 5' RACE reads through MiXCR, storing one row per CDR3 protein. Of 25,000 to 35,000 distinct CDR3 sequences listed, 9.5% to 13% were seen once; the top ten hold 5% to 7.5%. 2 million PBMCs stored at -80 C were the source of the unsorted libraries. Findings and caveats of the study: HTLV-1-associated myelopathy displayed the greatest TCR clonal expansion, and multiple sclerosis exhibited the smallest, lower than that of healthy controls. None of the CDR3 amino acid sequences found in expanded clones was shared across subjects. This suggests that the TCR-beta repertoires were private in all groups.

This clonotype was counted at least ten times. Its antigen is unknown. The CDR3 loop spans 14 amino acids. Deletions cut 5 bases from V and 7 bases from J, with 15 bases between. The chain joins TRBV12-3 or TRBV12-4 to TRBJ2-1; weak D call: TRBD1 (6 bases). The sequencing input was PBMCs. This receptor was taken from a woman aged 60-75 years in good health. CDR3 bases: TGTGCCAGCAGTCTCAGGGGTATCAGGAATGAGCAGTTCTTC. It specifies CASSLRGIRNEQFF.